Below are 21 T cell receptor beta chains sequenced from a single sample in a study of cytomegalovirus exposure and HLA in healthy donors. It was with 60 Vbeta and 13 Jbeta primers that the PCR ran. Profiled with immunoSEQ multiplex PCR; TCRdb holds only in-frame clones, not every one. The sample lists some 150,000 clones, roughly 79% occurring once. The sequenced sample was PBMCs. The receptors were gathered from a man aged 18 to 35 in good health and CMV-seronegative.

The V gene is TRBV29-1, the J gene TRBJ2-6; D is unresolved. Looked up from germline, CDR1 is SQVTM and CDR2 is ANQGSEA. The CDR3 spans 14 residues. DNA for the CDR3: TGCAGTGCCTCTGAGGCCTCTGGGGCCAACGTCCTGACTTTC. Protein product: CSASEASGANVLTF.

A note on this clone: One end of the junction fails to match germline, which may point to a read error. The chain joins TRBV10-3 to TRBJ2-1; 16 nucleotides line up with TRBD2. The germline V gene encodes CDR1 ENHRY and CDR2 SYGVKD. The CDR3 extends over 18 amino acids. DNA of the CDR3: TGTGCCATCAGTGGGCCGGGACTAGCGGGGGGGCATTACAGTGAGCAGTTCTTC. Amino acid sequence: CAISGPGLAGGHYSEQFF.

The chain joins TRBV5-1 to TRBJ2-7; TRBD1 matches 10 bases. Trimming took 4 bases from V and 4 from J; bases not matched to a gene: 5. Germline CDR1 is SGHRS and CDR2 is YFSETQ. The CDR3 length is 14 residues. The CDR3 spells CASSPGQGRYEQYV. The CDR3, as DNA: TGCGCCAGCAGCCCGGGACAGGGGCGTTACGAGCAGTACGTC.

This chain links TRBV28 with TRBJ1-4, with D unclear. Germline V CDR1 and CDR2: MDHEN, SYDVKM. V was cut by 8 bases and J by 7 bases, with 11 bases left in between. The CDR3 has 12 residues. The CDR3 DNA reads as TGTGCCAGCCGGAGGGCGCTTGAAAAACTGTTTTTT. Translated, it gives CASRRALEKLFF.

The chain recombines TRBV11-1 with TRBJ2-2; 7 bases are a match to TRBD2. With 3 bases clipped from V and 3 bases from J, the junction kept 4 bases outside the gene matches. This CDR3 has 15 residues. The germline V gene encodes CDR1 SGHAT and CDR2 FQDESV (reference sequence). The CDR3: CASSLELAHTGELFF. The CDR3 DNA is TGTGCCAGCAGCTTGGAACTAGCGCACACCGGGGAGCTGTTTTTT.

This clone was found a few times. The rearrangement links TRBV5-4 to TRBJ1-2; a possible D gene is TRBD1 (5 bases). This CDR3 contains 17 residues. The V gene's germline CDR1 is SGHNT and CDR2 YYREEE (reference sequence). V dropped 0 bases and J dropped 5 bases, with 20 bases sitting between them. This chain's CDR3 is CASSLAWGDWGGYGYTF. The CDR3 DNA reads TGTGCCAGCAGCTTGGCCTGGGGTGACTGGGGGGGTTATGGCTACACCTTC.

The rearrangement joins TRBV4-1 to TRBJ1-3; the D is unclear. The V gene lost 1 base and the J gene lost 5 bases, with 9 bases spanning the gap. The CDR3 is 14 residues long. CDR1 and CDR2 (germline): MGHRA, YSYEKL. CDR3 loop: CASSQGSTRNTIYF. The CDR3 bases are TGCGCCAGCAGCCAAGGGAGCACTCGAAACACCATATATTTT.

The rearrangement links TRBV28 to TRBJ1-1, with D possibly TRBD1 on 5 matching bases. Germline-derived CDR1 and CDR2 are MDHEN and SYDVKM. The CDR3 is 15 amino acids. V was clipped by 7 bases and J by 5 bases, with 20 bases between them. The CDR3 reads CASILFRGIETEAFF. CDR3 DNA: TGTGCCAGCATTTTGTTCCGGGGGATAGAGACTGAAGCTTTCTTT.

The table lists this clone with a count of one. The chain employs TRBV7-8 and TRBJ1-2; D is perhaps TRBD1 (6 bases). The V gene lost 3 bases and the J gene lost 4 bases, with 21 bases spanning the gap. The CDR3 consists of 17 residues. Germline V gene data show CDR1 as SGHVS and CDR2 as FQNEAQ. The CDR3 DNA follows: TGTGCCAGCAGCTTTCAGCAACAGGGCAGGGGATCCTATGGCTACACCTTC. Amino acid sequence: CASSFQQQGRGSYGYTF. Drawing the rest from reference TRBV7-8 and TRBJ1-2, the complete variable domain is GAGVSQSPRYKVAKRGQDVALRCDPISGHVSLFWYQQALGQGPEFLTYFQNEAQLDKSGLPSDRFFAERPEGSVSTLKIQRTQQEDSAVYLCASSFQQQGRGSYGYTFGSGTRLTVV.

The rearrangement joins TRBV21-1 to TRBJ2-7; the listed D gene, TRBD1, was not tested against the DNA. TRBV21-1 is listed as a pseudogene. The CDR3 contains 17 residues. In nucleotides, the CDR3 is TGTGCCAGCGGGACCCCGCTGGGACAGGGGGATTGGTACGAGCAGTACTTC. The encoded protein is CASGTPLGQGDWYEQYF.

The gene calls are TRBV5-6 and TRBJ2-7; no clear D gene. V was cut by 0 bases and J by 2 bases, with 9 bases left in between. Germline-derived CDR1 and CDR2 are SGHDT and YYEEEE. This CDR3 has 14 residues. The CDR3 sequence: CASSLVLAPYEQYF. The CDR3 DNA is TGTGCCAGCAGCTTGGTCCTGGCCCCCTACGAGCAGTACTTC.

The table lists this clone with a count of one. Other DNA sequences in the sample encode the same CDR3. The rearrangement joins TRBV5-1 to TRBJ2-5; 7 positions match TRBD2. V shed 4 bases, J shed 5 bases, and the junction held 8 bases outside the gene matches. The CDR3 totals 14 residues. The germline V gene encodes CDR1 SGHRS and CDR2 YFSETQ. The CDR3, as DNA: TGCGCCAGCAGCCCCCGGGGAGGGGAGGAGACCCAGTACTTC. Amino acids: CASSPRGGEETQYF.

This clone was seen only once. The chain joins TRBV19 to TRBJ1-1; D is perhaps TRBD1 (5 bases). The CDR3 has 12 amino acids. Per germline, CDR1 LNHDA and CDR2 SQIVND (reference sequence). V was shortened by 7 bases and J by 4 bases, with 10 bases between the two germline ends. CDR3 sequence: CASTQRGTEAFF. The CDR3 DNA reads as TGTGCCAGTACCCAAAGGGGCACTGAAGCTTTCTTT.

CDR3 residues: CASSTRIRSGGTDTQYF. DNA of the CDR3: TGTGCCAGCAGCACCAGAATACGTAGCGGGGGCACAGATACGCAGTATTTT. V is TRBV7-9 and J is TRBJ2-3, with 8 bases matching TRBD2. The V gene's germline CDR1 is SEHNR and CDR2 FQNEAQ (reference sequence). The CDR3 covers 17 residues. The ends lost 5 bases at V and 1 base at J; junction bases unmatched: 11.

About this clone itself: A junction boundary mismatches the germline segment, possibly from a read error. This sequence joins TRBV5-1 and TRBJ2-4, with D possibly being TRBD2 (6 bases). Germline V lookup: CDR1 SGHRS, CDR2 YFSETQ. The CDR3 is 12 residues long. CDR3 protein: CASSPGENSQYF. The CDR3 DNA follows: TGCGCCAGCAGCCCGGGGGAGAACAGTCAGTACTTC.

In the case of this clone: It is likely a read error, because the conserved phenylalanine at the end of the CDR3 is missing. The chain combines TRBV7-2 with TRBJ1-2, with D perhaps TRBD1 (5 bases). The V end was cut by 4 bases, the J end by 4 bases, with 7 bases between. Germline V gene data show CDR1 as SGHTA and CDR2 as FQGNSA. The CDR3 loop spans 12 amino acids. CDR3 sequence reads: CASSSGAYGYTL. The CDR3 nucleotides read TGTGCCAGCAGCTCTGGGGCCTATGGCTACACCCTC.

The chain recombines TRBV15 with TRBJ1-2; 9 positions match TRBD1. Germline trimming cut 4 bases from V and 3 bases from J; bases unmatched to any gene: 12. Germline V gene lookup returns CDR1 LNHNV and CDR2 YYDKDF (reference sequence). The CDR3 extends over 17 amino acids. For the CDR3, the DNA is TGTGCCACCAGCACCGGGACAGGGACCTCTCATGACTATGGCTACACCTTC. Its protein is CATSTGTGTSHDYGYTF.

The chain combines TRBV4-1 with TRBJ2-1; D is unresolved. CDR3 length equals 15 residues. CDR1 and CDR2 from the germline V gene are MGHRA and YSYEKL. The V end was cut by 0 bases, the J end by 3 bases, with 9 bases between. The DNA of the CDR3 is TGCGCCAGCAGCCAAGATCCGTCGGGCTACAATGAGCAGTTCTTC. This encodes CASSQDPSGYNEQFF.

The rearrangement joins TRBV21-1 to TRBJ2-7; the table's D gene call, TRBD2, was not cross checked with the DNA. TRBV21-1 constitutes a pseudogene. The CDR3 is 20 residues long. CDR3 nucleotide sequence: TGTGCCAGCAGCAAAAAGCACAACCACCGGTGTCGCATAGGGACTACAGAGCAGTACGTC. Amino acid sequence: CASSKKHNHRCRIGTTEQYV.

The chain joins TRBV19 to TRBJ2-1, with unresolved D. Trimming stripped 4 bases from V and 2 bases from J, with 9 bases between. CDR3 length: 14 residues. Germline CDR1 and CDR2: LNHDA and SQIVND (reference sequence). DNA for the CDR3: TGTGCCAGTAGTACCGTTTTTACCTACAATGAGCAGTTCTTC. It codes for CASSTVFTYNEQFF. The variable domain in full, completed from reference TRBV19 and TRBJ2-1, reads DGGITQSPKYLFRKEGQNVTLSCEQNLNHDAMYWYRQDPGQGLRLIYYSQIVNDFQKGDIAEGYSVSREKKESFPLTVTSAQKNPTAFYLCASSTVFTYNEQFFGPGTRLTVL.

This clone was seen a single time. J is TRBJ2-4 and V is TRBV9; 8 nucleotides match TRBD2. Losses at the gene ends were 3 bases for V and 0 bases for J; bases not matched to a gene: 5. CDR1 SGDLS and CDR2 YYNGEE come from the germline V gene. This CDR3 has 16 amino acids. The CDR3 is CASSAGRGGAKNIQYF. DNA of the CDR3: TGTGCCAGCAGCGCCGGGAGGGGGGGAGCCAAAAACATTCAGTACTTC. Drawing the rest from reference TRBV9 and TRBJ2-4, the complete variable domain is DSGVTQTPKHLITATGQRVTLRCSPRSGDLSVYWYQQSLDQGLQFLIQYYNGEERAKGNILERFSAQQFPDLHSELNLSSLELGDSALYFCASSAGRGGAKNIQYFGAGTRLSVL.